Listed here are 32 T cell receptor beta chains from one sample, sequenced in a study of cytomegalovirus exposure and HLA in healthy donors. With 60 Vbeta and 13 Jbeta primers, the PCR was carried out. TCRdb's copy holds only in-frame clones and misses some; the assay was immunoSEQ multiplex PCR. Of under 110,000 clones listed, 60% to 85% are singletons. Material: PBMCs. The receptors originated from a male donor in good health and CMV-seropositive.

The chain recombines TRBV27 with TRBJ1-2; possibly TRBD1 for D (6 bases). Trimming removed 5 bases at V and 8 bases at J, with 12 bases between. The CDR3 runs 12 residues. Germline CDR1 MNHEY, CDR2 SMNVEV (reference sequence). The CDR3 loop reads CASSGGGGGYTF. The CDR3 DNA is TGTGCCAGCAGTGGAGGGGGGGGCGGCTACACCTTC.

This clone was picked up a small number of times. The chain links TRBV5-4 to TRBJ1-6; 9 nucleotides align to TRBD1. CDR1 and CDR2 from the germline V gene are SGHNT and YYREEE (reference sequence). This CDR3 region has 15 residues. V lost 3 bases and J lost 10; bases outside the gene matches: 8. The CDR3 DNA reads TGTGCCAGCAGCTCGCCGGGACAGGGACGGTCACCCCTCCACTTT. Its translation: CASSSPGQGRSPLHF.

The chain links TRBV25-1 to TRBJ1-1; 7 nucleotides align to TRBD1. V trimming: 6 bases; J trimming: 7 bases; junction bases outside the gene matches: 14. The CDR3 spans 15 residues. Germline assignment: CDR1 MGHDK and CDR2 SYGVNS. The CDR3 is CASRWGSRGFGEAFF. In DNA, the CDR3 is TGTGCCAGCAGGTGGGGCTCCAGGGGGTTTGGTGAAGCTTTCTTT. The entire variable domain, with the rest obtained from reference TRBV25-1 and TRBJ1-1, is as follows: EADIYQTPRYLVIGTGKKITLECSQTMGHDKMYWYQQDPGMELHLIHYSYGVNSTEKGDLSSESTVSRIRTEHFPLTLESARPSHTSQYLCASRWGSRGFGEAFFGQGTRLTVV.

The rearrangement links TRBV20-1 to TRBJ2-5; D may be TRBD2 (5 bases). Trimming removed 8 bases from V and 5 bases from J, with 9 bases in between. The CDR3 runs 10 residues. Germline V gene lookup returns CDR1 DFQATT and CDR2 SNEGSKA (reference sequence). The CDR3 reads CSLWEETQYF. The DNA for the CDR3 is TGCAGTCTTTGGGAGGAGACCCAGTACTTC.

The genes are TRBV5-1 and TRBJ2-1; the D is unclear. CDR1 and CDR2 (germline): SGHRS, YFSETQ. The length of the CDR3 is 11 residues. V was trimmed by 0 bases and J by 10 bases, leaving 5 bases between them. CDR3 DNA: TGCGCCAGCAGCTTGGAGAGCGAGCAGTTCTTC. This encodes CASSLESEQFF.

The chain carries TRBV6-1 and TRBJ2-4; TRBD1 matches at 7 bases. Losses at the gene ends were 6 bases for V and 0 bases for J; bases not matched to a gene: 5. This CDR3 is built from 15 residues. CDR1 is MNHNS and CDR2 is SASEGT in the germline V gene. As DNA, the CDR3 is TGTGCCAGCAGGGAAACAGGGGAAGCCAAAAACATTCAGTACTTC. This translates into CASRETGEAKNIQYF.

J is TRBJ2-1 and V is TRBV5-8; TRBD2 matches at 14 bases. This CDR3 contains 16 residues. With 4 bases clipped from V and 4 bases from J, the junction kept 4 bases outside the gene matches. Germline assignment: CDR1 SGHTS and CDR2 YDEGEE. CDR3 sequence reads: CASSAGLAGDYNEQFF. CDR3 in DNA: TGTGCCAGCAGCGCGGGACTAGCGGGAGATTACAATGAGCAGTTCTTC.

V usage is TRBV7-9 and J usage is TRBJ2-7; 8 bases agree with TRBD1. Germline loops: CDR1 SEHNR, CDR2 FQNEAQ (reference sequence). The CDR3 is 14 residues long. V was pared by 4 bases and J by 3 bases, with 5 bases of the junction left unmatched. Here the CDR3 reads CASSSGQGGYEQYF. In DNA form, the CDR3 reads TGTGCCAGCAGCTCCGGACAGGGAGGCTACGAGCAGTACTTC.

The V call is TRBV28, the J call TRBJ2-7, with D possibly TRBD2 on 6 matching bases. Germline V gives CDR1 MDHEN, CDR2 SYDVKM. This CDR3 has 14 amino acids. Trimming pared 8 bases from V and 3 bases from J, leaving 17 bases between. The CDR3 region is CASGSGGGFYEQYF. DNA for the CDR3: TGTGCCAGCGGCTCCGGGGGAGGTTTCTACGAGCAGTACTTC.

The chain recombines TRBV5-6 with TRBJ2-7; 8 nucleotides agree with TRBD1. CDR1 SGHDT and CDR2 YYEEEE come from the germline V gene. V shed 5 bases, J shed 4 bases, and the junction held 14 bases outside the gene matches. The CDR3 runs to 16 residues. The CDR3 DNA sequence: TGTGCCAGCAGTCGCCGGGACAGGCATTTTATTTACGAGCAGTACTTC. Encoded protein: CASSRRDRHFIYEQYF.

This clone was seen only a few times. The chain joins TRBV9 to TRBJ2-5; D is possibly TRBD2 (6 bases). The V gene's germline CDR1 is SGDLS and CDR2 YYNGEE. V lost 0 bases to trimming and J lost 9 bases, with 18 bases between them. The CDR3 sequence is 15 residues long. In DNA form, the CDR3 reads TGTGCCAGCAGCGTAGCGGGGGAAGGGTATGACCCCCAGTACTTC. Amino acids: CASSVAGEGYDPQYF. Full variable domain (rest looked up from reference TRBV9 and TRBJ2-5): DSGVTQTPKHLITATGQRVTLRCSPRSGDLSVYWYQQSLDQGLQFLIQYYNGEERAKGNILERFSAQQFPDLHSELNLSSLELGDSALYFCASSVAGEGYDPQYFGPGTRLLVL.

This chain uses TRBV2 with TRBJ2-6; possible D gene TRBD1, 6 bases. CDR1 and CDR2 from the germline V gene are SNHLY and FYNNEI. V gave up 8 bases and J gave up 2 bases, with 13 bases separating them. This CDR3 has 15 amino acids. The CDR3 DNA reads TGTGCCAGCGGGCCTACAGGGACTGGGGCCAACGTCCTGACTTTC. Its protein is CASGPTGTGANVLTF.

This chain joins TRBV7-3 and TRBJ1-2; a weak D match, TRBD1 (5 bases). V lost 2 bases and J 13 bases, leaving 20 bases between the germline ends. Germline V gene lookup returns CDR1 SGHTA and CDR2 FQGTGA. The CDR3 has 14 residues. The CDR3 DNA reads as TGTGCCAGCAGCTTATCGGGGGACCAAATCACCGTCACCTTC. It is translated as CASSLSGDQITVTF.

This clone has only one observation. V is TRBV5-1 and J is TRBJ2-7; 8 nucleotides line up with TRBD1. V was clipped by 4 bases and J by 1 base; unmatched bases: 7. This CDR3 is built from 15 residues. Germline CDR1 and CDR2: SGHRS and YFSETQ. DNA for the CDR3: TGCGCCAGCAGCCCAGGGGGCGGCACTTCCTACGAGCAGTACTTC. It is translated as CASSPGGGTSYEQYF.

Worth noting for this clone: An end of the junction differs from the germline gene, which may be a read error. Here the CDR3 DNA reads TGTGCCAGCAGCTTAAGTTTCCGGGAACACCGGGACAGACAATTT. Translating it yields CASSLSFREHRDRQF. V gene TRBV7-9 combines with J gene TRBJ1-1; 7 positions agree with TRBD1. Germline CDR1 reads SEHNR; CDR2 reads FQNEAQ (reference sequence). CDR3 length: 15 residues.

This chain links TRBV6-5 with TRBJ2-5; 8 bases are a match to TRBD2. This CDR3 region has 14 residues. Germline trimming cut 2 bases from V and 4 bases from J; bases unmatched to any gene: 3. Germline-derived CDR1 and CDR2 are MNHEY and SVGAGI. Here the CDR3 reads CASSYAGGRETQYF. CDR3 nucleotides: TGTGCCAGCAGTTACGCGGGGGGTCGAGAGACCCAGTACTTC.

The chain joins TRBV4-3 to TRBJ2-1; TRBD2 aligns across 11 bases. The CDR3 totals 16 residues. The ends lost 1 base at V and 7 bases at J; junction bases unmatched: 6. CDR1 and CDR2 from the germline V gene are LGHNA and YSLEER. CDR3: CASSQVTSGSENEQFF. In nucleotides, the CDR3 is TGCGCCAGCAGCCAAGTCACTAGCGGGAGTGAGAATGAGCAGTTCTTC.

This clone was picked up a small number of times. The J gene is TRBJ2-7, the V gene TRBV27; 10 bases are a match to TRBD2. V shed 4 bases and J 3 bases; nucleotides not matched to a gene: 3. This CDR3 has 14 residues. Germline CDR1 MNHEY, CDR2 SMNVEV (reference sequence). The CDR3: CASSSGTSVYEQYF. CDR3 coding DNA: TGTGCCAGCAGTTCTGGGACTAGCGTCTACGAGCAGTACTTC.

This chain links TRBV10-3 with TRBJ2-5; D is possibly TRBD2 (5 bases). CDR1 and CDR2 (germline): ENHRY, SYGVKD. This CDR3 comprises 15 residues. V was clipped by 4 bases and J by 1 base, with 13 bases between them. The CDR3 nucleotides read TGTGCCATCAGTGGGCCCCCACGGGGCCAAGAGACCCAGTACTTC. This translates into CAISGPPRGQETQYF.

The chain couples TRBV4-1 to TRBJ2-3, with D perhaps TRBD2 (5 bases). The CDR3 loop spans 14 amino acids. Germline assignment: CDR1 MGHRA and CDR2 YSYEKL. Trimming left V 5 bases short and J 1 base short, with 10 bases between. CDR3: CASSAGFGTDTQYF. The CDR3, as DNA: TGCGCCAGCAGCGCGGGTTTCGGCACAGATACGCAGTATTTT.

This clone showed up just a few times. This rearrangement joins TRBV4-3 to TRBJ1-4; tentative D call: TRBD1 (5 bases). In germline, CDR1 is LGHNA, CDR2 YSLEER. Trimming left V 0 bases short and J 4 bases short, with 12 bases between. This CDR3 has 16 amino acids. CDR3 coding DNA: TGCGCCAGCAGCCAAGAGGGTCGGGGGATTAATGAAAAACTGTTTTTT. Translating it yields CASSQEGRGINEKLFF.

The rearrangement uses TRBV29-1 and TRBJ2-7; perhaps TRBD2 as D (6 bases). Germline V gives CDR1 SQVTM, CDR2 ANQGSEA. The CDR3 loop spans 13 amino acids. The ends were cut back, 5 bases at V and 1 base at J, with 12 bases in the middle. CDR3 protein: CSVLPSDSYEQYF. CDR3 nucleotide sequence: TGCAGCGTTCTCCCTAGCGATTCCTACGAGCAGTACTTC.

This rearrangement joins TRBV10-2 to TRBJ2-3, with D tentatively TRBD2 (6 bases). CDR1 is WSHSY, CDR2 SAAADI, per germline. The CDR3 contains 15 residues. Deletions cut 7 bases from V and 3 bases from J, with 17 bases between. The CDR3 bases are TGCGCCAGCATTCCGGCCTCGGGAGCTACAGATACGCAGTATTTT. This sequence encodes CASIPASGATDTQYF.

The gene calls are TRBV19 and TRBJ1-2; possible D gene TRBD1, 6 bases. V was trimmed by 5 bases and J by 3 bases, leaving 25 bases between them. The CDR3 covers 18 residues. CDR1 is LNHDA, CDR2 SQIVND, per germline (reference sequence). The CDR3 is CASSPRRTVTGFDYGYTF. The CDR3 nucleotides read TGTGCCAGTAGTCCGCGCCGGACAGTCACAGGGTTTGACTATGGCTACACCTTC.

This chain uses TRBV6-6 with TRBJ1-5, with 7 bases that match TRBD1. V gave up 6 bases and J gave up 3 bases; unmatched junction bases: 8. CDR3 length: 15 residues. Germline CDR1 MNHNY, CDR2 SVGAGI (reference sequence). CDR3 loop: CASRQIGTANQPQHF. As DNA, the CDR3 is TGTGCCAGCAGACAAATCGGGACAGCCAATCAGCCCCAGCATTTT.

In this sample, this clone turned up once. The DNA for the CDR3 is TGCGCCAGCAGCTTGGATCCAGGTCCCTACGAGCAGTACTTC. Translated: CASSLDPGPYEQYF. The genes are TRBV5-1 and TRBJ2-7; D is undetermined. Per germline, CDR1 SGHRS and CDR2 YFSETQ. Between the trimmed V and J ends, which lost 0 bases and 2 bases, there was a span of 9 bases. This CDR3 region has 14 residues.

The chain employs TRBV28 and TRBJ1-4; D is ambiguous. The V end lost 3 bases, the J end lost 7 bases, and 12 bases lay between the germline ends. Germline loops: CDR1 MDHEN, CDR2 SYDVKM. The CDR3 is 14 residues long. Here the CDR3 reads CASSFQAYREKLFF. In DNA, the CDR3 is TGTGCCAGCAGTTTCCAGGCTTATCGTGAAAAACTGTTTTTT.

The V call is TRBV6-6, the J call TRBJ2-7; the match to TRBD1 covers 7 bases. The CDR3 is 13 amino acids. V shed 7 bases and J 3 bases; nucleotides not matched to a gene: 6. Germline CDR1 is MNHNY and CDR2 is SVGAGI (reference sequence). The CDR3, as DNA: TGTGCCAGCATAAAGGCAGGGGGCTACGAGCAGTACTTC. The encoded protein is CASIKAGGYEQYF.

The rearrangement links TRBV14 to TRBJ2-7, with 11 bases lining up with TRBD2. J lost 5 bases, V lost 6 bases, and 12 bases had no gene match. CDR1 SGHDN and CDR2 FVKESK come from the germline V gene. The CDR3 has 16 amino acids. CDR3 in amino acids: CASSRDLAGGKHEQYF. CDR3 sequence (DNA): TGTGCCAGCAGTCGCGATCTAGCGGGAGGAAAGCACGAGCAGTACTTC.

V gene TRBV6-6 combines with J gene TRBJ2-1; D possibly corresponds to TRBD1 (5 bases). Deletions cut 0 bases from V and 2 bases from J, with 11 bases between. The CDR3 length is 16 residues. The germline V gene encodes CDR1 MNHNY and CDR2 SVGAGI (reference sequence). The CDR3 bases are TGTGCCAGCAGTTACTCGGAAAGGACAACCTACAATGAGCAGTTCTTC. This codes for CASSYSERTTYNEQFF.

This clone was detected once. The chain joins TRBV5-1 to TRBJ2-5; D is perhaps TRBD2 (6 bases). Germline V gives CDR1 SGHRS, CDR2 YFSETQ. The CDR3 length is 14 residues. V lost 4 bases to trimming and J lost 1 base, with 11 bases between them. The CDR3 DNA is TGCGCCAGCAGCCCCGGGGGTCGCCAAGAGACCCAGTACTTC. It specifies CASSPGGRQETQYF.

The chain carries TRBV11-3 and TRBJ2-2; no definite D call. This CDR3 comprises 14 residues. Trimming left V 4 bases short and J 6 bases short, with 12 bases between. Germline-derived CDR1 and CDR2 are SGHNT and YENEEA. The CDR3, as DNA: TGTGCCAGCAGCTCCTACGAAAAACCCGGGGAGCTGTTTTTT. Amino acid sequence: CASSSYEKPGELFF. Using reference TRBV11-3 and TRBJ2-2 for the parts outside the CDR3, the full variable domain is EAGVVQSPRYKIIEKKQPVAFWCNPISGHNTLYWYLQNLGQGPELLIRYENEEAVDDSQLPKDRFSAERLKGVDSTLKIQPAELGDSAVYLCASSSYEKPGELFFGEGSRLTVL.